This T cell receptor (beta chain) was sequenced during a study of T cells in Graves' hyperthyroidism and ophthalmopathy (dated by TCRdb to between 2018 and 2020). Study-level background: Peripheral blood was sampled at the time of initial diagnosis, prior to any treatment. Whether ophthalmopathy could be predicted prospectively was tested in an independent validation cohort made up of 18 to 20 hyperthyroidism patients plus 17 patients who later progressed to ophthalmopathy. The paper describes TCR Vbeta CDR3 sequencing of about 140 peripheral blood samples, made up of roughly 40 ophthalmopathy patients, 70 to 75 hyperthyroidism patients and around 17 progressor patients. The 100 discovery patients were randomly divided into training and test sets at a 7:3 ratio. A discovery cohort of about a hundred patients, roughly 40 with Graves' ophthalmopathy and 55 to 60 with stable Graves' hyperthyroidism, was used to find distinguishing TCR V-J signatures. In addition, the study compared T-cell repertoires in thyroid tissue and in blood from roughly six Graves' hyperthyroidism patients. After blood sampling, hyperthyroidism patients were treated with methimazole at a starting dose of 30 mg daily, and ophthalmopathy patients were treated with high-dose intravenous methylprednisolone.

From the cysteine up to the phenylalanine, the CDR3 has a length of 14 residues. The CDR3 DNA has 42 bases and is translated from base 1. The germline V gene provides CDR1 SNHLY and CDR2 FYNNEI. Here V drops 6 bases and J drops 9 bases, and the junction holds 9 bases not matched to any gene. Hyperthyroidism patients were newly diagnosed, with disease duration under 2 months, and aged 18 to 65 years. Patients with uncontrolled infections, other autoimmune diseases, pregnancy or lactation were excluded. Diagnoses were established on the basis of clinical symptoms, serum thyroxine and TRAb, thyroid ultrasound, and orbital computed tomography. For progressor patients, blood was drawn at the first diagnosis of hyperthyroidism, before any ophthalmopathy symptoms had appeared. PBMCs were isolated from approximately 10 ml of fresh peripheral blood by Ficoll-Paque density gradient centrifugation. Progressor patients were first diagnosed with Graves' hyperthyroidism and then developed ophthalmopathy during follow-up. Total RNA was extracted with Trizol reagent, and quality was checked on an Agilent 2100 Bioanalyzer.

Overall results and qualifications from the work: No statistical method was used to set the sample size in advance, and investigators knew the group allocation. Blood samples also contained most of the expanded thyroid clonotypes (frequency above 0.001), which suggests that blood repertoires may reflect thyroid immune responses. In validation, the model predicted progression to ophthalmopathy a median of around six months before onset, with approximately 71% sensitivity and just under 75% specificity. In cross-validation, a model built on a 13 V-J signature told ophthalmopathy apart from stable hyperthyroidism with approximately 91% sensitivity and approximately 84% specificity, and in testing the same model reached 80%/75%.

Ten or more counts support this clonotype. Its antigen is still unknown. No much larger clone is present one base from it, and per-base qualities are unavailable. TCR beta CDR3 regions were amplified from RNA transcripts. For the first round of RT-PCR on the TCR CDR3, the HTBI primer set was used together with the Qiagen OneStep RT-PCR kit. A second multiplex PCR round built the libraries, followed by size selection and purification. The libraries were sequenced on an Illumina HiSeq2000 using paired-end 100 bp reads. In the authors' own workflow: Raw data were processed with SOAPnuke, discarding reads with adapters, uncalled bases, mean Phred below 15, or no exact constant-primer or identifier match. High-quality paired reads were merged using COPE v1.2.5, and each unique nucleotide sequence was defined as a clonotype. Clonotypes were aligned to IMGT TRBV, TRBD and TRBJ reference segments using MiTCR v1.1. The analysis included only V-J combinations with a frequency above 0.0001, which together covered around 99% of the repertoires. A TCS score was defined as the ratio of F50 (clonal expansion) to E x V (chaos), with BLOSUM62-based TCRdist applied between CDR3 peptides within each V-J. Welch's t-statistics and random forest reduced 450 to 600 V-J features to 13, which were used in a naive Bayes classifier (R e1071). TCRdb reprocessing: public reads trimmed at Q25 with fastp, clones called with MiXCR, in-frame beta chains kept. A single entry per CDR3 protein holds the most common genes and DNA from its merged rows. The V and J calls reflect TCRdb's pipeline rather than the authors' work. The sample includes about 580,000 distinct CDR3 sequences, with 14% observed a single time. Approximately 5.7% of the sample belongs to the ten largest clones.

Sequencing was performed on blood. Recombination joined TRBV2 with TRBJ2-1, with 9 middle bases fitting TRBD2. The receptor was isolated from a young woman with Graves' hyperthyroidism that later progressed to Graves' ophthalmopathy. The CDR3 here reads CASRPGLALGEQFF. The DNA reads TGTGCCAGCAGGCCGGGACTAGCACTGGGTGAGCAGTTCTTC.